This T cell receptor beta chain originates from a study of PD-1 blockade in mismatch repair-deficient tumors. Across the whole study: All were previously treated, progressing patients with around eleven mismatch repair-deficient cancer types. Findings and limits, study-wide: Tumor-resident clones, often undetectable pretreatment in blood, expanded then contracted after pembrolizumab.

This clone was seen ten or more times. Its antigen remains unknown. With 5 bases clipped from V and 1 base from J, the junction kept 4 bases outside the gene matches. The CDR3 extends over 15 amino acids. CDR1 and CDR2 (germline): LNHDA, SQIVND (reference sequence). Profiling relied on immunoSEQ multiplex PCR, and the TCRdb table lists in-frame clones only, not all of them. The sample yields about 79,000 clones, roughly 80% seen once. PCR or immunohistochemistry showed mismatch repair deficiency in every enrolled patient. A few pembrolizumab responders had their TCRs sequenced. The receptor was isolated from an adult with mismatch repair-deficient cancer. Sequenced material: peripheral blood, taken 44 weeks after starting pembrolizumab. V gene TRBV19 combines with J gene TRBJ1-5; 8 bases align to TRBD1. The CDR3 nucleotides are TGTGCCAGTAGTGAGAGGGACAGGAGCAATCAGCCCCAGCATTTT. Translated, it gives CASSERDRSNQPQHF.